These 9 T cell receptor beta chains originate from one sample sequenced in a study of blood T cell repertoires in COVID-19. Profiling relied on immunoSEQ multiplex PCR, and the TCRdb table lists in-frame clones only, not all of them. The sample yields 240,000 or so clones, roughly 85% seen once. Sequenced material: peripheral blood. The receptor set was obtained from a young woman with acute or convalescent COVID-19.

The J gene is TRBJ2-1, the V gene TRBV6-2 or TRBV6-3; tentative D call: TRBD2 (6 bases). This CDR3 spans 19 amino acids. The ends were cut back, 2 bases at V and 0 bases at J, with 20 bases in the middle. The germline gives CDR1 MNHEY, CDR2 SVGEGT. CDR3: CASSYLLGLPESSYNEQFF. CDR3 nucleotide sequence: TGTGCCAGCAGTTACCTTTTAGGACTACCTGAAAGCTCCTACAATGAGCAGTTCTTC.

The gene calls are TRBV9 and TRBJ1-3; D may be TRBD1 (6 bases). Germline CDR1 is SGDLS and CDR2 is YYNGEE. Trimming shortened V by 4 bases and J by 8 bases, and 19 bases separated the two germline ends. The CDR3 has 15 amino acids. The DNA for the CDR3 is TGTGCCAGCAGCTCCGGACAGCTCCTAGGAGACACCATATATTTT. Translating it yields CASSSGQLLGDTIYF.

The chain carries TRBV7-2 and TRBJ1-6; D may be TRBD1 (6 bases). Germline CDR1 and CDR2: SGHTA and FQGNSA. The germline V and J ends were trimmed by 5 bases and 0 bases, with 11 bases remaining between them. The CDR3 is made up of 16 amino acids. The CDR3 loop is CASSRGSGSYNSPLHF. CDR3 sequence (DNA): TGTGCCAGCAGCAGGGGGTCCGGCTCCTATAATTCACCCCTCCACTTT.

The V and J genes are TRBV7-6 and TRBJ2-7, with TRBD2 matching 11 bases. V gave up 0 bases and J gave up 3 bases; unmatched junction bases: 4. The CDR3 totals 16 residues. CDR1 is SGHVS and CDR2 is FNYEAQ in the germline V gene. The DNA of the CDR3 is TGTGCCAGCAGCTTAGCCCTAGCGGGAGGCATCTACGAGCAGTACTTC. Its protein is CASSLALAGGIYEQYF.

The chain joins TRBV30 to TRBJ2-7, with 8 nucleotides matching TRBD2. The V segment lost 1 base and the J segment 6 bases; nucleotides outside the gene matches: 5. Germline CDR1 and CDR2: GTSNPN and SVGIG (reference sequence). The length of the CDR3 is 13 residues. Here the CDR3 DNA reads TGTGCCTGGAGTGAAGCGGGAGTGGGCGAGCAGTACTTC. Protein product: CAWSEAGVGEQYF. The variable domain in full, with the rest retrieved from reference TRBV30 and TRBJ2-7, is SQTIHQWPATLVQPVGSPLSLECTVEGTSNPNLYWYRQAAGRGLQLLFYSVGIGQISSEVPQNLSASRPQDRQFILSSKKLLLSDSGFYLCAWSEAGVGEQYFGPGTRLTVT.

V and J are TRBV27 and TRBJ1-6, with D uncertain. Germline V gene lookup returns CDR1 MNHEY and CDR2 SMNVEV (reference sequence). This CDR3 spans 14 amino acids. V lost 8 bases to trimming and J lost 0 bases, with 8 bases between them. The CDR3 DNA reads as TGTGCCAGCTCTGGCAGCTCCTATAATTCACCCCTCCACTTT. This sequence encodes CASSGSSYNSPLHF.

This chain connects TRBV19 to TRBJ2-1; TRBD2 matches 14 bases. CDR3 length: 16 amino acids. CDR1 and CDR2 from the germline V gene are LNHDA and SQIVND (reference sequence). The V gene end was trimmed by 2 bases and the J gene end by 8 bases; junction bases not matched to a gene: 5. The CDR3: CASSIPGTSGSYEQFF. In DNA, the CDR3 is TGTGCCAGTAGTATACCCGGGACTAGCGGGAGTTATGAGCAGTTCTTC.

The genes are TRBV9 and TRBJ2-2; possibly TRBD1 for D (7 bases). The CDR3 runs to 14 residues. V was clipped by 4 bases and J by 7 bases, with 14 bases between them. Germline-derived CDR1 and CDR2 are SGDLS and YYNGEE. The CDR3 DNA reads TGTGCCAGCAGCCCCAGGGGGGCGGGCGGGGAGCTGTTTTTT. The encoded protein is CASSPRGAGGELFF.

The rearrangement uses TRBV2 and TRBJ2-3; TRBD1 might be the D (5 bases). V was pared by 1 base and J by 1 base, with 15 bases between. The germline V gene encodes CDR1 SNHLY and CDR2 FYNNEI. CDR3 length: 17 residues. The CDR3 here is CASSEGVRVIGTDTQYF. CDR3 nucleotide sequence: TGTGCCAGCAGTGAAGGGGTCAGGGTGATCGGCACAGATACGCAGTATTTT. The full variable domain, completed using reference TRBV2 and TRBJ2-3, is EPEVTQTPSHQVTQMGQEVILRCVPISNHLYFYWYRQILGQKVEFLVSFYNNEISEKSEIFDDQFSVERPDGSNFTLKIRSTKLEDSAMYFCASSEGVRVIGTDTQYFGPGTRLTVL.